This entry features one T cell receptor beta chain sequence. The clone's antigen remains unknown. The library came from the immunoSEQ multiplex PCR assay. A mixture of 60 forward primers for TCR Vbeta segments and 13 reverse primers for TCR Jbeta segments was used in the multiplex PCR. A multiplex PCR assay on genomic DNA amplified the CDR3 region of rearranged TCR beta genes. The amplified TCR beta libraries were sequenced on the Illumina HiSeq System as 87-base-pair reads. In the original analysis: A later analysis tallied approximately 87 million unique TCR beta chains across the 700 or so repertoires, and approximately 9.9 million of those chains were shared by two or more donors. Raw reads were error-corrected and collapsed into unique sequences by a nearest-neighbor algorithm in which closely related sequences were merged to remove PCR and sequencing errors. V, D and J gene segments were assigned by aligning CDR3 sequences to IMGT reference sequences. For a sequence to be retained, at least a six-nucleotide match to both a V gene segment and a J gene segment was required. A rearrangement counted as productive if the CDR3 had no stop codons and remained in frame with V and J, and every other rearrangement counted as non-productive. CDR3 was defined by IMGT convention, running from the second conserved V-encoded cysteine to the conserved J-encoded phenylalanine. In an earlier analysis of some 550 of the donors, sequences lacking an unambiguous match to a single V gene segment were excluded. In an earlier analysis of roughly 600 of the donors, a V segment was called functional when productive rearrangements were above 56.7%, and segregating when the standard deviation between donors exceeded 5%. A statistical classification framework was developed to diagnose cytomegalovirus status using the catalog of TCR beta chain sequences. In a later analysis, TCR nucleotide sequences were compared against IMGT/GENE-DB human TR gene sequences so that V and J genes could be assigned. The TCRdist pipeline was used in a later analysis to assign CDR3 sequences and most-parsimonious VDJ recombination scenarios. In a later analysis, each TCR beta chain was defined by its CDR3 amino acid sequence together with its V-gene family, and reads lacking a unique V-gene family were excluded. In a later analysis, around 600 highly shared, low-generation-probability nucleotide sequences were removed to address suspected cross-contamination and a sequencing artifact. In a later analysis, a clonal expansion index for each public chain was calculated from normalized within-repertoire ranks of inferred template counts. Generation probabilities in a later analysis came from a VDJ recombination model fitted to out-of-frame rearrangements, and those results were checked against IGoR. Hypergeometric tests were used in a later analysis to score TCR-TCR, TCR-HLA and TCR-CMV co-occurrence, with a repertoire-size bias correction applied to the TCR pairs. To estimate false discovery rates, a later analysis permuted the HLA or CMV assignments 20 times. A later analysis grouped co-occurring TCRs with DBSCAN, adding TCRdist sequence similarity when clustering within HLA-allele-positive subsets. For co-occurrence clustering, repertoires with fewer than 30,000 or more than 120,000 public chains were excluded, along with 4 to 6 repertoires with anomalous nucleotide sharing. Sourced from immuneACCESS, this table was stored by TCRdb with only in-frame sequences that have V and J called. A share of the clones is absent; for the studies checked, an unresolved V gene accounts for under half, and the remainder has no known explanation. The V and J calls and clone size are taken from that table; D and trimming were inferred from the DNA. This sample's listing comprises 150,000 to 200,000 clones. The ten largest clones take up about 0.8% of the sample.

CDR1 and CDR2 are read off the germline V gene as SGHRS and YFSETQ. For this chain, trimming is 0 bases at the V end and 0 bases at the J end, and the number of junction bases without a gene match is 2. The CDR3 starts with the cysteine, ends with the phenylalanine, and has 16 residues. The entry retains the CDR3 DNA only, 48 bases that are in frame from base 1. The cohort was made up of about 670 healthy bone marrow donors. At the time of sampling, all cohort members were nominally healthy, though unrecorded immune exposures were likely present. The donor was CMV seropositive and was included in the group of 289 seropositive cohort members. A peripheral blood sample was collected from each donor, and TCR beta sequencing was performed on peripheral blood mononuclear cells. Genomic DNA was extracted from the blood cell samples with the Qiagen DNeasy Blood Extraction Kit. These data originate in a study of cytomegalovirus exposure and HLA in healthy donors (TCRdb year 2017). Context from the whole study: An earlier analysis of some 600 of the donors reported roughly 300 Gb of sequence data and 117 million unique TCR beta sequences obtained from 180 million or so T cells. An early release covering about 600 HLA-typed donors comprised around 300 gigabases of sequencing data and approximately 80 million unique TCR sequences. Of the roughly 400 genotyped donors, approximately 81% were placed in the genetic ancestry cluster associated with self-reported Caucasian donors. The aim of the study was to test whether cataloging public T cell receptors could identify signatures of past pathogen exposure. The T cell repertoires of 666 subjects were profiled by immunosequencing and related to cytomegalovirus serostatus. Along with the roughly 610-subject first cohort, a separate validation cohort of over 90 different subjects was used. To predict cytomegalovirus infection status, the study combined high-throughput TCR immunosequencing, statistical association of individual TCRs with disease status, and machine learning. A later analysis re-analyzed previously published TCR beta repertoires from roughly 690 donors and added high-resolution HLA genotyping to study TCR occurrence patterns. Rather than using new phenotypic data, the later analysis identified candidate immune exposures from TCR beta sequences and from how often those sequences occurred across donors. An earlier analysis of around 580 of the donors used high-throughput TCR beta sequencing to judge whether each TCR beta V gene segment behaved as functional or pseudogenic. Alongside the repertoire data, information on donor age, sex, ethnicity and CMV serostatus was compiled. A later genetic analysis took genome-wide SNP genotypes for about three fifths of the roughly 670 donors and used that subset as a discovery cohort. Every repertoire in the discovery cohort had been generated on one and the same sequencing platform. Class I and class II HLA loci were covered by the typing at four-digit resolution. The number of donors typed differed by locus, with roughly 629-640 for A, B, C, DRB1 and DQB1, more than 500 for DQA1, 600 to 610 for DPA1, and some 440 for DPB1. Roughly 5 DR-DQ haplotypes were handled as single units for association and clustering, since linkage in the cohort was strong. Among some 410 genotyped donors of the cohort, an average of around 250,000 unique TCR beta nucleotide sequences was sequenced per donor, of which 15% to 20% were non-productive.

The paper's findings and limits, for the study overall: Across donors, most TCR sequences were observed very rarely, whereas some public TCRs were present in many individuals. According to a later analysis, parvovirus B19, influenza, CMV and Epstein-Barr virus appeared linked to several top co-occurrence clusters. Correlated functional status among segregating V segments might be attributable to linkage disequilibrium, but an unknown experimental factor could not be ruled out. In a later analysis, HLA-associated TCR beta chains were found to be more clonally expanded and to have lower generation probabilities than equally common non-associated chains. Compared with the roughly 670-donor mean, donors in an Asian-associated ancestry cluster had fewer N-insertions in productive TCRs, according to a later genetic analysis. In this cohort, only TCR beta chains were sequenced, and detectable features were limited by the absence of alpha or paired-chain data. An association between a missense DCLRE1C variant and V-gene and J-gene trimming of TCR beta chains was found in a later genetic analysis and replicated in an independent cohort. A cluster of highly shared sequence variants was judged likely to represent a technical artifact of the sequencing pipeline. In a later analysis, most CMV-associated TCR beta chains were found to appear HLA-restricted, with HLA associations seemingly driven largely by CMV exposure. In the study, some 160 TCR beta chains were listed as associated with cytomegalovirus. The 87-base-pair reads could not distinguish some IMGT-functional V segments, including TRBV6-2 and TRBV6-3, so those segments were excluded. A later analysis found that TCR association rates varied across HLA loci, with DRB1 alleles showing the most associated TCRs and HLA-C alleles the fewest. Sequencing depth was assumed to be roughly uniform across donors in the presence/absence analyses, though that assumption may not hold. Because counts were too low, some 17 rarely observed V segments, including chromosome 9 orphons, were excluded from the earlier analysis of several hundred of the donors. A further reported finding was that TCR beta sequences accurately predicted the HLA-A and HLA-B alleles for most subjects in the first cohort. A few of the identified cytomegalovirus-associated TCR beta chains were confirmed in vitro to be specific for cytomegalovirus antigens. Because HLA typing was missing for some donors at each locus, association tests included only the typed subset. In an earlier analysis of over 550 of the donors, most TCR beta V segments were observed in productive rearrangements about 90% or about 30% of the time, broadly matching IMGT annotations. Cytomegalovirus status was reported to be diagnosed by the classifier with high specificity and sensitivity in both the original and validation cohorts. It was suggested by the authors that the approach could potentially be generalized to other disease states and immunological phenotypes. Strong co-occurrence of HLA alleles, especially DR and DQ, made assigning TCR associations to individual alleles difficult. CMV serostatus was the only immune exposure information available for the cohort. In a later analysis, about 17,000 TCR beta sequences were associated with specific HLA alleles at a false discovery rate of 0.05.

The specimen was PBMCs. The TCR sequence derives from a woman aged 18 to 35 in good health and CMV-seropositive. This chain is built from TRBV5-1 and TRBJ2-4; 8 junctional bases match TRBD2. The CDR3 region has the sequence CASSLGAGVAKNIQYF. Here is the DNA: TGCGCCAGCAGCTTGGGAGCGGGAGTAGCCAAAAACATTCAGTACTTC.